The 4 T cell receptor beta chains reported below all come from one sample, sequenced in a study of shared clonotypes between healthy human individuals. Sequencing was performed with immunoSEQ multiplex PCR; in TCRdb, only in-frame clones are kept and a portion is missing. The sample lists 650,000 to 750,000 clones; 55% to 75% were seen once. Sequencing was done on a sample of memory CD4+ T cells sorted from blood. As to subset: CD45RA-negative fraction. The receptors stem from a woman aged 25 to 39 in good health.

This rearrangement joins TRBV28 to TRBJ1-2, with a tentative D call TRBD1 (5 bases). Trimming took 7 bases from V and 1 from J, leaving 13 bases between them. CDR1 and CDR2 (germline): MDHEN, SYDVKM. This CDR3 contains 14 residues. CDR3 coding DNA: TGTGCCAGCACCCGGGGCGGATTTAACTATGGCTACACCTTC. This codes for CASTRGGFNYGYTF.

As for this clone: A much larger clonotype is one base distant, so this may be a read error. The V gene is TRBV7-8, the J gene TRBJ2-5, with D unresolved. Trimming took off 0 bases at V and 5 bases at J, with 4 bases between the two ends. CDR1 is SGHVS, CDR2 FQNEAQ, per germline. The CDR3 is 12 residues long. For the CDR3, the DNA is TGTGCCAGCAGCTTAGCCGGGGAGACCCAGTACTTC. Its translation: CASSLAGETQYF.

Turning to this clone: The sample contains more than one DNA sequence encoding this CDR3. This chain joins TRBV18 and TRBJ2-5; D remains ambiguous. The CDR3 covers 11 residues. V was clipped by 5 bases and J by 2 bases, with 3 bases between them. Germline CDR1 and CDR2: KGHSH and LQKENI. The CDR3 sequence: CASSVQETQYF. In nucleotides, the CDR3 is TGTGCCAGCTCAGTTCAAGAGACCCAGTACTTC.

The J gene is TRBJ2-7, the V gene TRBV27; TRBD1 matches at 7 bases. The germline V gene has CDR1 MNHEY and CDR2 SMNVEV (reference sequence). CDR3 length equals 15 residues. Germline trimming cut 8 bases from V and 0 bases from J; bases unmatched to any gene: 10. The DNA of the CDR3 is TGTGCCAGCGGCCACCTGGACAGGACCTCCTACGAGCAGTACTTC. This gives the protein CASGHLDRTSYEQYF.